These 12 T cell receptor beta chains originate from one sample sequenced in a study of low-dose radiotherapy and immunotherapy resistance in tumors. This sample's time point: after trial treatment. The sample's treatment: LDRT plus nivolumab, ipilimumab, low-dose cyclophosphamide and aspirin (RACIN trial). With TRAV- and TRBV-specific primers, first-strand cDNA was made, covering the alpha and beta chains. It was with a constant-region primer and a V-primer adapter that TCRs were amplified over approximately 18 PCR cycles. Each CDR3 protein is one row after TCRdb ran MiXCR on the reads. The table has 75,000 to 95,000 distinct CDR3 sequences, around a fifth seen once. Sequencing used PBMCs, obtained after low-dose radiotherapy plus immunotherapy. Every receptor here comes from a female donor with ovarian cancer.

This clonotype was found many times. V gene TRBV7-9 combines with J gene TRBJ2-5; 12 bases align to TRBD1. This CDR3 has 16 amino acids. Germline values: CDR1 SEHNR, CDR2 FQNEAQ (reference sequence). J gave up 1 base and V 5 bases, and 5 bases lay outside the gene matches. The CDR3 protein is CASSRGTGGFQETQYF. The CDR3 DNA sequence: TGTGCCAGCAGCCGAGGGACAGGGGGCTTCCAAGAGACCCAGTACTTC.

This clonotype was counted ten times or more. V is TRBV20-1 and J is TRBJ2-7, with D unclear. The germline V gene encodes CDR1 DFQATT and CDR2 SNEGSKA (reference sequence). CDR3 length: 12 residues. V gave up 0 bases and J gave up 7 bases, with 10 bases separating them. The CDR3 nucleotides are TGCAGTGCTAGAGATTGGTCGCGGGAGCAGTACTTC. This codes for CSARDWSREQYF.

The chain combines TRBV7-3 with TRBJ1-2, with D possibly being TRBD1 (5 bases). The CDR3 covers 13 residues. Germline CDR1 reads SGHTA; CDR2 reads FQGTGA. With 5 bases removed from V and 7 bases from J, the gap between germline ends came to 14 bases. CDR3 sequence: CASSPGGPSGYTF. In DNA form, the CDR3 reads TGTGCCAGCAGCCCGGGGGGACCTAGTGGCTACACCTTC.

The sample holds many counts of this clonotype. The chain recombines TRBV13 with TRBJ2-1, with D perhaps TRBD2 (6 bases). The ends were cut back, 7 bases at V and 3 bases at J, with 13 bases in the middle. Germline V lookup: CDR1 PRHDT, CDR2 FYEKMQ (reference sequence). The CDR3 spans 14 residues. The CDR3 region is CASTLGGDYNEQFF. CDR3 coding DNA: TGTGCCAGCACGCTGGGAGGAGACTACAATGAGCAGTTCTTC.

This clonotype was seen many times. This sequence joins TRBV4-2 and TRBJ2-2, with 10 bases fitting TRBD2. The CDR3 runs 17 residues. V lost 4 bases and J lost 4; bases outside the gene matches: 9. Germline CDR1 LGHNA, CDR2 YNFKEQ. CDR3 sequence (DNA): TGTGCCAGCAGCCCGCGGCTGGGACTAGCGTCCACCGGGGAGCTGTTTTTT. The encoded protein is CASSPRLGLASTGELFF.

Comment on this clonotype: A far more abundant clone sits one base away, making this likely a read error. This chain connects TRBV9 to TRBJ2-5; 11 nucleotides match TRBD2. In germline, CDR1 is SGDLS, CDR2 YYNGEE. This CDR3 spans 14 amino acids. The junction had 14 bases not matched to a gene; V was cut back by 8 bases and J by 11 bases. CDR3 sequence reads: CASTLAGGRNEQYF. The CDR3 DNA follows: TGTGCCAGTACCTTAGCGGGGGGGCGCAATGAGCAGTACTTC.

This clonotype was counted ten times or more. This chain connects TRBV30 to TRBJ1-5; weak D call: TRBD1 (5 bases). The CDR3 contains 14 residues. Germline CDR1 GTSNPN, CDR2 SVGIG (reference sequence). V lost 3 bases and J lost 4, with 13 bases in between. CDR3 loop: CAWRLPGANQPQHF. Written as DNA, the CDR3 is TGTGCCTGGAGATTGCCCGGGGCGAATCAGCCCCAGCATTTT.

This clonotype has only a few counts. Given a far larger clone just one base away, this is likely a sequencing read error. The V gene is TRBV28, the J gene TRBJ2-1; D may match TRBD1 or TRBD2 (5 bases each). CDR3 length equals 15 residues. V was pared by 6 bases and J by 10 bases, with 22 bases between. Germline CDR1 is MDHEN and CDR2 is SYDVKM. The CDR3 protein is CASSLPDGAVYEQFF. The CDR3 coding sequence is TGTGCCAGCAGCCTACCCGACGGGGCGGTCTACGAGCAGTTCTTC.

This clonotype appeared many times. The V call is TRBV7-9, the J call TRBJ1-1, with D unclear. The CDR3 spans 17 residues. Trimming left V 2 bases short and J 2 bases short, with 18 bases between. Germline V lookup: CDR1 SEHNR, CDR2 FQNEAQ (reference sequence). The CDR3 reads CASSLNGQHGENTEAFF. The CDR3 DNA sequence: TGTGCCAGCAGCTTAAATGGTCAGCATGGGGAAAACACTGAAGCTTTCTTT. Looking up the rest from reference TRBV7-9 and TRBJ1-1 gives the full variable domain: DTGVSQNPRHKITKRGQNVTFRCDPISEHNRLYWYRQTLGQGPEFLTYFQNEAQLEKSRLLSDRFSAERPKGSFSTLEIQRTEQGDSAMYLCASSLNGQHGENTEAFFGQGTRLTVV.

This clonotype has a count of ten or more. V and J are TRBV29-1 and TRBJ2-1; 8 nucleotides align to TRBD2. CDR3 length equals 13 residues. Trimming took 8 bases from V and 4 from J; bases not matched to a gene: 7. The germline V gene encodes CDR1 SQVTM and CDR2 ANQGSEA. The CDR3 coding sequence is TGCAGCTGGTCGGGGGGGAGGTACAATGAGCAGTTCTTC. Encoded protein: CSWSGGRYNEQFF.

This clonotype was counted ten times or more. The V gene is TRBV7-2, the J gene TRBJ2-5, with D perhaps matching TRBD2 (5 bases). Trimming left V 1 base short and J 1 base short, with 7 bases between. The V gene's germline CDR1 is SGHTA and CDR2 FQGNSA. The CDR3 sequence is 14 residues long. The CDR3 is CASSLVEGQETQYF. The CDR3 DNA sequence: TGTGCCAGCAGCTTAGTCGAGGGCCAAGAGACCCAGTACTTC.

This clonotype appeared many times. V usage is TRBV5-8 and J usage is TRBJ1-2, with TRBD1 matching over 10 bases. V gave up 4 bases and J gave up 7 bases; unmatched junction bases: 7. Germline CDR1 SGHTS, CDR2 YDEGEE. This CDR3 has 14 amino acids. The CDR3 DNA is TGTGCCAGCAGCCTGGACAGGGGGTCTAGTGGCTACACCTTC. Its translation: CASSLDRGSSGYTF.